This T cell receptor beta chain was sequenced for a study of CD8 T cells in Susac syndrome. This CDR3 contains 14 residues. V lost 2 bases to trimming and J lost 3 bases, with 11 bases between them. Looked up from germline, CDR1 is LNHNV and CDR2 is YYDKDF (reference sequence). cDNA came from around 0.5 to 1 ug RNA primed by random hexamers. TCRdb used MiXCR to reprocess the immunoSEQ multiplex PCR reads, holding one entry per CDR3 protein. The table has about 210,000 distinct CDR3 sequences, roughly 93% seen once; the top ten hold about 0.15%. This clonotype was counted once. The gene calls are TRBV15 and TRBJ2-7, with unresolved D. This receptor was taken from a human donor with Susac syndrome. Sample: CD4+ T cells from PBMCs. The CDR3 protein is CATSRPGRFYEQYF. The CDR3 DNA follows: TGTGCCACCAGCAGACCTGGACGGTTCTACGAGCAGTACTTC.